A selection of T cell receptor beta chains follows, all from one sample in a study of T cell responses to AZD1222 COVID-19 vaccine. Sequencing was performed with immunoSEQ multiplex PCR; in TCRdb, only in-frame clones are kept and a portion is missing. The table includes about 79,000 clones, 92% detected once. This specimen was peripheral blood, taken on day 0 of MenACWY control vaccination. The source of these receptors is an adult in good health. The conserved cysteine and the conserved F or W are not part of the CDR3 here. The order of the fields is J gene, clone size, V gene, CDR3 protein. The size field is filled for only some rows; it gives once, few, many or a size class.

TRBJ1-2 | . | TRBV20-1 | SASTGTGDYGYT
TRBJ2-5 | . | TRBV19 | ASSIAQPNIKETQY
TRBJ1-6 | . | TRBV11-2 | ASSGGQNNSPLH
TRBJ2-3 | . | TRBV3-1/TRBV3-2 | ASSQAGGAATDTQY
TRBJ1-1 | . | TRBV10-2 | ASRGMNTEAF
TRBJ1-5 | . | TRBV10-3 | ATRDGNQPQH
TRBJ1-1 | medium-sized | TRBV3-1/TRBV3-2 | ASSQPRTGGRYTEAF
TRBJ2-5 | once | TRBV18 | ASSPRTGRETQY
TRBJ1-2 | . | TRBV6-5 | ASSYLGNYGYT
TRBJ2-1 | . | TRBV7-7 | ASSLGTSGRPQF
TRBJ2-6 | once | TRBV9 | ASAGTSLSGANVLT
TRBJ2-3 | . | TRBV6-5 | ASSYSMGFDTQY
TRBJ1-5 | . | TRBV2 | ASSESTGREPQH
TRBJ2-7 | few | TRBV7-8 | ASSLAFLTYEQY
TRBJ2-5 | . | TRBV6-2/TRBV6-3 | ASSYGWTEKETQY
TRBJ2-7 | . | TRBV30 | ACTGGNSYEQY
TRBJ2-1 | . | TRBV2 | ASSTNVEQF
TRBJ2-2 | . | TRBV5-8 | ASSLLAGNTGELF
TRBJ1-5 | . | TRBV10-3 | AISPLKGNQPQH
TRBJ1-2 | . | TRBV5-4 | ASSSTYGYT
TRBJ2-7 | once | TRBV5-5 | ASSLFGQAEQY
TRBJ2-2 | . | TRBV19 | ASRKGQGIGELF
TRBJ2-3 | . | TRBV18 | ASSPLAGGTDTQY
TRBJ2-2 | . | TRBV28 | ASSLAEKLRAGELF
TRBJ1-6 | . | TRBV7-2 | ASSLTGIDGSPLH